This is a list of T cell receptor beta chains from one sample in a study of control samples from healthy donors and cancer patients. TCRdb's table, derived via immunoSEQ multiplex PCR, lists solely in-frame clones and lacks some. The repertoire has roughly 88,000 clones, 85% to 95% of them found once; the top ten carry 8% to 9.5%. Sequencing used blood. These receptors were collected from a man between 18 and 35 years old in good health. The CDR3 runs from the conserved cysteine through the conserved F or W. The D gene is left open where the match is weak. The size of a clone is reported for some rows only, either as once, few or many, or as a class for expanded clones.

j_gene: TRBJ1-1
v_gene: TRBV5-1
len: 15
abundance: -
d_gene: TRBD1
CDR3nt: TGCGCCAGCAGCTTGGCAGGGGGCCGGAACGGTGAAGCTTTCTTT
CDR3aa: CASSLAGGRNGEAFF

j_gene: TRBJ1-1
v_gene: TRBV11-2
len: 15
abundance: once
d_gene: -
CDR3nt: TGTGCCAGCAGCTTAGGAGACAGACTTATGACTGAAGCTTTCTTT
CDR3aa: CASSLGDRLMTEAFF

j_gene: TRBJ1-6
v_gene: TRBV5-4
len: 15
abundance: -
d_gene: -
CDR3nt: TGTGCCAGCAGCTTTTCCCCTCCGCATAATTCACCCCTCCACTTT
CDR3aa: CASSFSPPHNSPLHF

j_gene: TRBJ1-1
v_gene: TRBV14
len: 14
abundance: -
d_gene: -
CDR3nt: TGTGCCAGCAGCCATCCCCAGCGAACGAGTGAAGCTTTCTTT
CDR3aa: CASSHPQRTSEAFF

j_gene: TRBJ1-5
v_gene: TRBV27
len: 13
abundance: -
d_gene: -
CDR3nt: TGTGCCAGCAGTTTCGGGAAATATCAGCCCCAGCATTTT
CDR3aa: CASSFGKYQPQHF

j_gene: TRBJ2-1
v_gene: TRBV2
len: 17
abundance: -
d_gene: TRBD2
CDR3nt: TGTGCCAGTGCCCCGCGTCTAGCGGGGGGGCCAAGGAATGAGCAGTTCTTC
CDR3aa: CASAPRLAGGPRNEQFF

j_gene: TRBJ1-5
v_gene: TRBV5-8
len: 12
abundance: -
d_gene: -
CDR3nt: TGTGCCAGCAGCTTGGTGGGTCAGCCCCAGCATTTT
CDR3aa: CASSLVGQPQHF

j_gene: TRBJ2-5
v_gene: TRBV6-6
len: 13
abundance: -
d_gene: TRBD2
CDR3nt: TGTGCCAGCAGAAAAGCGGGGGAAGAGACCCAGTACTTC
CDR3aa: CASRKAGEETQYF

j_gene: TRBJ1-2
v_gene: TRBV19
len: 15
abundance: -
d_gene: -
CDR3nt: TGTGCCAGTAGTATTAGGGCGCCGGGATCTGATGGCTACACCTTC
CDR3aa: CASSIRAPGSDGYTF

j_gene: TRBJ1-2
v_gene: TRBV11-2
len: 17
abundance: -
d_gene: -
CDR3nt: TGTGCCAGCAGCTCACTCAGTAGGAGGGGTTCGAACTATGGCTACACCTTC
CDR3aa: CASSSLSRRGSNYGYTF

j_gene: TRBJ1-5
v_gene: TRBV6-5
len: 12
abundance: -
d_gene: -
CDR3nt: TGTGCCACCAGACAGAGCAATCAGCCCCAGCATTTT
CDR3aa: CATRQSNQPQHF

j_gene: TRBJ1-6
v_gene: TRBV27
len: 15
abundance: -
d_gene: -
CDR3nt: TGTGCCAGTCAGGGCGAGGGGCCGTATAATTCACCCCTCCACTTT
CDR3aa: CASQGEGPYNSPLHF

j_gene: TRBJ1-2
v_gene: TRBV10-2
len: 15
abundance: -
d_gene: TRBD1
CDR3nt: TGCGCCAGCAGTGAGCCATTAACAGGGGCGGAAGGCTACACCTTC
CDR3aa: CASSEPLTGAEGYTF

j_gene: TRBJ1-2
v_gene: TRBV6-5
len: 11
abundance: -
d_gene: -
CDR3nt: TGTGCCAGCAGTTACGGGGATGGCTACACCTTC
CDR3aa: CASSYGDGYTF

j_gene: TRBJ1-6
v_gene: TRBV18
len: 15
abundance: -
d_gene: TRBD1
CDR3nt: TGTGCCAGCTCACTCGGACAGGGGGATAATTCACCCCTCCACTTT
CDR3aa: CASSLGQGDNSPLHF

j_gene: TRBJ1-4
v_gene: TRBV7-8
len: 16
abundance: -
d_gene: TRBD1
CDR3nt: TGTGCCAGCAGCTTCCTTCGTGGGGACAGTAATGAAAAACTGTTTTTT
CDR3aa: CASSFLRGDSNEKLFF

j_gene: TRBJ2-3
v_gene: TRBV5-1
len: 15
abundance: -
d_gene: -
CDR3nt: TGCGCCAGCAGCTTGGGAGGGGGGAGTCCAGATACGCAGTATTTT
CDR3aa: CASSLGGGSPDTQYF

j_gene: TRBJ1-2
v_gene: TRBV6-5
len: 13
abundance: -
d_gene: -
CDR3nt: TGTGCCGGAGAATCAGGGAATAACTATGGCTACACCTTC
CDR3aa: CAGESGNNYGYTF

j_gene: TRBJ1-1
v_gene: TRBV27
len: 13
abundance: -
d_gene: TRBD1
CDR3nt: TGTGCCAGCAGTACAGGGGGTATAGCTGAAGCTTTCTTT
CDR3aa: CASSTGGIAEAFF